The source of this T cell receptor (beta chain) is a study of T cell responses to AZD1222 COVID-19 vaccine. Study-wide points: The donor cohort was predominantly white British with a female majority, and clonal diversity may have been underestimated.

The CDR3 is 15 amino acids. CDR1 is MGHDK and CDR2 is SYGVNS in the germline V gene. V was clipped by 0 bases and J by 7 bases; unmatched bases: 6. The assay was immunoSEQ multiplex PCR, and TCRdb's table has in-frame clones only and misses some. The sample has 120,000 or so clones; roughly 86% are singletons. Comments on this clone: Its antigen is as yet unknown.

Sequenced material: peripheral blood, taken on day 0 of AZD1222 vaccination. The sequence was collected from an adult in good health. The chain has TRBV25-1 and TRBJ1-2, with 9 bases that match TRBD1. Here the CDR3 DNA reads TGTGCCAGCAGTGAATATATCGGACAGGGGAGTGGCTACACCTTC. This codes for CASSEYIGQGSGYTF.